The rows below give T cell receptor beta chains drawn from one sample of a study of cytomegalovirus exposure and HLA in healthy donors. TCRdb keeps only in-frame clones here, not all; method: immunoSEQ multiplex PCR. The repertoire holds 110,000 or so clones, with over 60% as singletons. The source material was PBMCs. These TCRs come from a man aged 40-49 years in good health and CMV-seropositive. Both conserved end residues are part of each CDR3. A D gene is named only where the DNA matches it firmly. A clone size is listed for some rows: how often the clone was seen (once, few, many), or a class if it is expanded.

d_call,clone_size,j_call,v_call,cdr3_length,cdr3_nt,cdr3_aa
TRBD1,NA,TRBJ2-5,TRBV5-8,14,TGTGCCAGCAGCCGGACAGGGGGCGCGGAGACCCAGTACTTC,CASSRTGGAETQYF
TRBD1,NA,TRBJ1-1,TRBV5-1,15,TGCGCCAGCAGCTACGGGACAGGGGGCAGATCTGAAGCTTTCTTT,CASSYGTGGRSEAFF
NA,NA,TRBJ1-2,TRBV27,15,TGTGCCAGCAGGGACAAGGACAGCCTTAACTATGGCTACACCTTC,CASRDKDSLNYGYTF
TRBD1,NA,TRBJ1-4,TRBV5-4,15,TGTGCCAGCAGCACGGGACAGGGTGTGGAAGAAAAACTGTTTTTT,CASSTGQGVEEKLFF
NA,many,TRBJ1-4,TRBV5-4,16,TGTGCCAGCAGCTACGCGACAGGTCCGGAGAATGAAAAACTGTTTTTT,CASSYATGPENEKLFF
NA,once,TRBJ1-3,TRBV29-1,16,TGCAGCGTTGGCGCGGTCGACAGGTATTCTGGAAACACCATATATTTT,CSVGAVDRYSGNTIYF
TRBD1,NA,TRBJ2-2,TRBV11-3,16,TGTGCCAGCAGCGATGGGACAGGGGACCTCACCGGGGAGCTGTTTTTT,CASSDGTGDLTGELFF
TRBD2,once,TRBJ2-1,TRBV2,16,TGTGCCAGCAAAAAAGCGGGGGGCCTAACGAACAATGAGCAGTTCTTC,CASKKAGGLTNNEQFF
NA,NA,TRBJ1-2,TRBV28,13,TGTGCCAGCAAAGTTACGGGGAGAGATGGCTACACCTTC,CASKVTGRDGYTF
NA,NA,TRBJ1-3,TRBV4-2,14,TGTGCCAGCAGCAGGGAGAGCTCTGGAAACACCATATATTTT,CASSRESSGNTIYF
TRBD1,NA,TRBJ1-2,TRBV7-9,16,TGTTCCAGCAGCTTAGGGGACAGACCTTTTAACTATGGCTACACCTTC,CSSSLGDRPFNYGYTF
NA,NA,TRBJ1-2,TRBV9,15,TGTGCCAGCAGCGTAGGGCGGCCAGAGGGTGATGGCTACACCTTC,CASSVGRPEGDGYTF
TRBD1,once,TRBJ1-4,TRBV7-9,15,TGTGCCAGCAGCTTGGACAGGGACCCTACTGAAAAACTGTTTTTT,CASSLDRDPTEKLFF
NA,NA,TRBJ2-1,TRBV20-1,11,TGCAGTGCTCGCGGCGGCGATGAGCAGTTCTTC,CSARGGDEQFF
TRBD1,NA,TRBJ2-1,TRBV29-1,14,TGCAGCGTCGGACCTCGGACAGGGGGCGATGAGCAGTTCTTC,CSVGPRTGGDEQFF
TRBD1,NA,TRBJ1-4,TRBV29-1,12,TGCAGCGACACAAATGGACAGGGGTGGTCGTTTTTT,CSDTNGQGWSFF
TRBD1,few,TRBJ2-7,TRBV19,16,TGTGCCAGTAGTACGCTTCCGGGACAGTCGGCCTACGAGCAGTACTTC,CASSTLPGQSAYEQYF
TRBD1,once,TRBJ1-2,TRBV4-3,14,TGCGCCAGCAGCCAGGGAGACAGGGGGCTTGGCTACACCTTC,CASSQGDRGLGYTF
NA,NA,TRBJ1-5,TRBV19,14,TGTGCCAGCGGGGACATCCATAGCAATCAGCCCCAGCATTTT,CASGDIHSNQPQHF
NA,NA,TRBJ2-5,TRBV19,14,TGTGCCAGTAGTATGGGGGGTAATAAAGAGACCCAGTACTTC,CASSMGGNKETQYF
TRBD1,once,TRBJ2-1,TRBV7-8,16,TGTGCCAGCAGCTTAGCGCAGGGGGAGTTTAGCAATGAGCAGTTCTTC,CASSLAQGEFSNEQFF
TRBD1,NA,TRBJ1-2,TRBV30,11,TGTGCCTGGACAGGGGGCAGTGGCTACACCTTC,CAWTGGSGYTF
NA,NA,TRBJ1-4,TRBV29-1,13,TGCAGCGTTGCCAGGGGTTTTGGAGAAAAACTGTTTTTT,CSVARGFGEKLFF
NA,NA,TRBJ2-2,TRBV12-2,14,TGTGCAAGTCGCAATTGGGCCAACACCGGGGAGCTGTTTTTT,CASRNWANTGELFF
TRBD1,NA,TRBJ2-2,TRBV29-1,16,TGCAGCGTTCCCCCTTCGGGACAGGGGGCTGGCGGGGAGCTGTTTTTT,CSVPPSGQGAGGELFF
NA,NA,TRBJ2-3,TRBV7-8,16,TGTGCCAGCAGCTTGGGGCAGGGGTATCTAGGAGATACGCAGTATTTT,CASSLGQGYLGDTQYF
TRBD1,NA,TRBJ1-2,TRBV30,15,TGTGCCTGGAGTCCCTCCGACAGGGAGTTACATGGCTACACCTTC,CAWSPSDRELHGYTF
NA,NA,TRBJ2-6,TRBV28,14,TGTGCCAGCCGGACTCCCTCTGGGGCCAACGTCCTGACTTTC,CASRTPSGANVLTF
NA,few,TRBJ1-5,TRBV19,13,TGTGCCAGCGGTCAGGCGAGCAATCAGCCCCAGCATTTT,CASGQASNQPQHF
NA,NA,TRBJ2-7,TRBV2,13,TGTGCCAGCACCCGAGACCAGGCCTACGAGCAGTACTTC,CASTRDQAYEQYF
NA,NA,TRBJ1-3,TRBV7-9,16,TGTGCCAGCAGCGCCCCCGAGGGGGTCTCTGGAAACACCATATATTTT,CASSAPEGVSGNTIYF
NA,NA,TRBJ2-3,TRBV6-6,16,TGTGCCAGCAGTTACGGGGGGACCTCTAGCACAGATACGCAGTATTTT,CASSYGGTSSTDTQYF
TRBD2,NA,TRBJ2-1,TRBV7-2,15,TGTGCCAGCAGCTTAGGGACTAGCAGTCCGCCCAAGCAGTTCTTC,CASSLGTSSPPKQFF
TRBD2,NA,TRBJ2-7,TRBV6-5,15,TGTGCCAGCAGTTACTCCCTAGCGGGAGCCTACGAGCAGTACTTC,CASSYSLAGAYEQYF
TRBD1,few,TRBJ1-1,TRBV5-1,17,TGCGCCAGCAGCTTGGTAGGTCGGACAGGGAGACGTACTGAAGCTTTCTTT,CASSLVGRTGRRTEAFF
NA,NA,TRBJ2-1,TRBV11-2,15,TGTGCCAGCAGCTTAATTCCGGGCTCCTACAATGAGCAGTTCTTC,CASSLIPGSYNEQFF